These T cell receptor beta chains were read from a single sample in a study of spatial heterogeneity in lung cancer. One entry per CDR3 protein results from TCRdb running MiXCR on the 5' RACE reads. The sample lists tens of thousands of distinct CDR3 sequences, roughly an eighth occurring once. The material was PBMCs, obtained at surgery. These receptors were taken from a male donor with early-stage non-small cell lung cancer. Each CDR3 is given with its conserved first and last residue. A D gene is named only where the DNA matches it firmly. The size field is filled for only some rows; it gives once, few, many or a size class.

j_gene: TRBJ2-2
v_gene: TRBV9
abundance: NA
d_gene: NA
CDR3nt: TGTGCCAGCAGCGCGACGTTAAAAGAAACCGGGGAGCTGTTTTTT
CDR3aa: CASSATLKETGELFF

j_gene: TRBJ2-7
v_gene: TRBV6-5
abundance: NA
d_gene: NA
CDR3nt: TGTGCCAGCAGTTTCTCCAGGGCCCACGAGCAGTACTTC
CDR3aa: CASSFSRAHEQYF

j_gene: TRBJ2-1
v_gene: TRBV5-1
abundance: few
d_gene: TRBD1
CDR3nt: TGCGCCAGCAGCTTCGGCAACAGGGGATCCTACAATGAGCAGTTCTTC
CDR3aa: CASSFGNRGSYNEQFF

j_gene: TRBJ2-1
v_gene: TRBV7-2
abundance: few
d_gene: NA
CDR3nt: TGTGCCAGCATCTTTTTTGCGGGGCACGATGAGCAGTTCTTC
CDR3aa: CASIFFAGHDEQFF

j_gene: TRBJ1-5
v_gene: TRBV20-1
abundance: few
d_gene: NA
CDR3nt: TGCAGTGCTACTACAGGGTTCGATCAGCCCCAGCATTTT
CDR3aa: CSATTGFDQPQHF

j_gene: TRBJ2-2
v_gene: TRBV6-2/TRBV6-3
abundance: many
d_gene: TRBD1
CDR3nt: TGTGCCACCCGACAGGGGGCCACCGGGGAGCTGTTTTTT
CDR3aa: CATRQGATGELFF

j_gene: TRBJ1-2
v_gene: TRBV19
abundance: many
d_gene: NA
CDR3nt: TGTGCCAGTAGTATAGATCTCAGCTATGGCTACACCTTC
CDR3aa: CASSIDLSYGYTF

j_gene: TRBJ2-1
v_gene: TRBV29-1
abundance: few
d_gene: TRBD2
CDR3nt: TGCAGCGTCGCGACTAGCGATTACAATGAGCAGTTCTTC
CDR3aa: CSVATSDYNEQFF

j_gene: TRBJ2-7
v_gene: TRBV2
abundance: NA
d_gene: TRBD2
CDR3nt: TGTGCCAGCAGTGAAGCGCAGGTAGCGGGAATCTACGAGCAGTACTTC
CDR3aa: CASSEAQVAGIYEQYF

j_gene: TRBJ2-7
v_gene: TRBV7-2
abundance: few
d_gene: NA
CDR3nt: TGTGCCAGCAGCCTAACTCCAGGGCCCTACGAGCAGTACTTC
CDR3aa: CASSLTPGPYEQYF

j_gene: TRBJ2-1
v_gene: TRBV7-9
abundance: many
d_gene: TRBD1
CDR3nt: TGTGCCAGCAGCCCCCGGGACAGGGTTATTGATGAGCAGTTCTTC
CDR3aa: CASSPRDRVIDEQFF

j_gene: TRBJ1-6
v_gene: TRBV28
abundance: few
d_gene: NA
CDR3nt: TGTGCCAGCAGCCCTTTCAGGGGTAATTCACCCCTCCACTTT
CDR3aa: CASSPFRGNSPLHF

j_gene: TRBJ1-5
v_gene: TRBV2
abundance: many
d_gene: NA
CDR3nt: TGTGCCAGCAAGCGGGGTAGCAATCAGCCCCAGCATTTT
CDR3aa: CASKRGSNQPQHF

j_gene: TRBJ2-3
v_gene: TRBV4-2
abundance: NA
d_gene: NA
CDR3nt: TGTGCCAGCAGCCAAGAAAGGAGCACAGATACGCAGTATTTT
CDR3aa: CASSQERSTDTQYF

j_gene: TRBJ2-5
v_gene: TRBV2
abundance: many
d_gene: NA
CDR3nt: TGTGCCAGCAGTGAAGCGGAGTTGGAGACCCAGTACTTC
CDR3aa: CASSEAELETQYF

j_gene: TRBJ2-7
v_gene: TRBV5-1
abundance: many
d_gene: NA
CDR3nt: TGCGCCAGCAGCTTGCTAGTCGGCGGCTACGAGCAGTACTTC
CDR3aa: CASSLLVGGYEQYF

j_gene: TRBJ2-7
v_gene: TRBV6-5
abundance: NA
d_gene: NA
CDR3nt: TGTGCCAGCAGTTACTCACAGGGTTTAGCCTACGAGCAGTACTTC
CDR3aa: CASSYSQGLAYEQYF

j_gene: TRBJ2-3
v_gene: TRBV7-6
abundance: many
d_gene: TRBD2
CDR3nt: TGTGCCAGCAGCTTAGCCCTAGCGGGGGCAGATACGCAGTATTTT
CDR3aa: CASSLALAGADTQYF

j_gene: TRBJ2-5
v_gene: TRBV29-1
abundance: many
d_gene: NA
CDR3nt: TGCAGCGTCGAAACAGCTATCCAAGAGACCCAGTACTTC
CDR3aa: CSVETAIQETQYF

j_gene: TRBJ2-3
v_gene: TRBV10-2
abundance: many
d_gene: TRBD2
CDR3nt: TGCGCCAGCAGTCAACCCCGGACTAGTAGAACAGATACGCAGTATTTT
CDR3aa: CASSQPRTSRTDTQYF

j_gene: TRBJ2-3
v_gene: TRBV7-3
abundance: many
d_gene: NA
CDR3nt: TGTGCCAGCAGCGCCGTAGCGATTAGCACAGATACGCAGTATTTT
CDR3aa: CASSAVAISTDTQYF

j_gene: TRBJ1-6
v_gene: TRBV6-1
abundance: NA
d_gene: NA
CDR3nt: TGTGCCAGCAGTGTTGTCGACTCTAGTTCACCCCTCCACTTT
CDR3aa: CASSVVDSSSPLHF

j_gene: TRBJ1-3
v_gene: TRBV30
abundance: NA
d_gene: NA
CDR3nt: TGTGCCTGGAGTCCAGTTGGCCGGGCTGGAAACACCATATATTTT
CDR3aa: CAWSPVGRAGNTIYF

j_gene: TRBJ1-1
v_gene: TRBV20-1
abundance: once
d_gene: NA
CDR3nt: TGCAGTGCCACGTGGGGGCGGAACACTGAAGCTTTCTTT
CDR3aa: CSATWGRNTEAFF

j_gene: TRBJ2-3
v_gene: TRBV4-1
abundance: few
d_gene: NA
CDR3nt: TGCGCCAGCAGCCCTAATGAGGGGGCAGATACGCAGTATTTT
CDR3aa: CASSPNEGADTQYF

j_gene: TRBJ1-1
v_gene: TRBV20-1
abundance: many
d_gene: NA
CDR3nt: TGCAGTGCTAAGGAGGTCCCTGAAGCTTTCTTT
CDR3aa: CSAKEVPEAFF

j_gene: TRBJ2-3
v_gene: TRBV5-4
abundance: many
d_gene: NA
CDR3nt: TGTGCCAGCAGCTTGGTAGGAGCGGCAGATACGCAGTATTTT
CDR3aa: CASSLVGAADTQYF

j_gene: TRBJ1-1
v_gene: TRBV7-9
abundance: NA
d_gene: NA
CDR3nt: TGTGCCAGCAGCTTAAATTCCCTTCAGGGGAGGAACACTGAAGCTTTCTTT
CDR3aa: CASSLNSLQGRNTEAFF

j_gene: TRBJ2-2
v_gene: TRBV10-2
abundance: NA
d_gene: NA
CDR3nt: TGCGCCAGCGCATTGAGCGGGGAGCTGTTTTTT
CDR3aa: CASALSGELFF

j_gene: TRBJ2-1
v_gene: TRBV2
abundance: NA
d_gene: NA
CDR3nt: TGTGCCAGCAGTCCCTCGTCTAGAACGGATGAGCAGTTCTTC
CDR3aa: CASSPSSRTDEQFF

j_gene: TRBJ2-5
v_gene: TRBV29-1
abundance: few
d_gene: TRBD2
CDR3nt: TGCAGCGTTCGAAGCGGGGGTTACCAAGAGACCCAGTACTTC
CDR3aa: CSVRSGGYQETQYF

j_gene: TRBJ1-1
v_gene: TRBV29-1
abundance: few
d_gene: NA
CDR3nt: TGCAGCGTTGCTCAGGGTGGTCCCACTGAAGCTTTCTTT
CDR3aa: CSVAQGGPTEAFF

j_gene: TRBJ2-3
v_gene: TRBV9
abundance: many
d_gene: NA
CDR3nt: TGTGCCAGCAGCGTAGCGGGGACTAGCACAGATACGCAGTATTTT
CDR3aa: CASSVAGTSTDTQYF

j_gene: TRBJ1-5
v_gene: TRBV20-1
abundance: few
d_gene: NA
CDR3nt: TGCAGTGCACGGGGGTTTTGGGATCAGCCCCAGCATTTT
CDR3aa: CSARGFWDQPQHF

j_gene: TRBJ2-1
v_gene: TRBV20-1
abundance: many
d_gene: TRBD2
CDR3nt: TGCAGTGCTAGAGATCGGCGAGCGGGAGCGGGGGAGCAGTTCTTC
CDR3aa: CSARDRRAGAGEQFF

j_gene: TRBJ2-7
v_gene: TRBV29-1
abundance: many
d_gene: NA
CDR3nt: TGCAGCGCCGAGGTAGAGGGTTCCGAGCAGTACTTC
CDR3aa: CSAEVEGSEQYF

j_gene: TRBJ2-3
v_gene: TRBV10-3
abundance: many
d_gene: TRBD2
CDR3nt: TGTGCCATCAGTGAACGAGCGGGGGGTGCGACAGATACGCAGTATTTT
CDR3aa: CAISERAGGATDTQYF